Reported below is one TCR beta chain. This sample stems from a study of tumor-infiltrating lymphocytes in primary liver carcinoma. With a constant-region primer, TCR beta cDNA was made from approximately 510 ng of total RNA. Sequencing libraries for TCR beta derived from three nested multiplex PCR rounds that used slightly modified ARM-PCR. Two initial PCR rounds of about 11 cycles each paired TRBV1-TRBV30 forward primers with a C-beta reverse primer. TCRdb re-derived calls from the multiplex PCR reads in MiXCR, one entry per CDR3 protein. This table has tens of thousands of distinct CDR3 sequences, roughly four fifths appearing once. V was cut by 3 bases and J by 10 bases, with 12 bases left in between. This CDR3 has 12 residues. Looked up from germline, CDR1 is SGHAT and CDR2 is FQNNGV. Extraction of RNA together with DNA used about 17-30 mg of unsorted bulk tissue.

The chain recombines TRBV11-2 with TRBJ2-5; D is undetermined. This receptor was obtained from a woman aged 25-40 years with primary liver carcinoma and hepatitis B virus infection. Sequencing used liver tumor tissue from sampling region 5. The subset was: tumor region T5, tumor centre. In nucleotides, the CDR3 is TGTGCCAGCAGCTTGGATCGTGAAATCCAGTACTTC. It specifies CASSLDREIQYF.